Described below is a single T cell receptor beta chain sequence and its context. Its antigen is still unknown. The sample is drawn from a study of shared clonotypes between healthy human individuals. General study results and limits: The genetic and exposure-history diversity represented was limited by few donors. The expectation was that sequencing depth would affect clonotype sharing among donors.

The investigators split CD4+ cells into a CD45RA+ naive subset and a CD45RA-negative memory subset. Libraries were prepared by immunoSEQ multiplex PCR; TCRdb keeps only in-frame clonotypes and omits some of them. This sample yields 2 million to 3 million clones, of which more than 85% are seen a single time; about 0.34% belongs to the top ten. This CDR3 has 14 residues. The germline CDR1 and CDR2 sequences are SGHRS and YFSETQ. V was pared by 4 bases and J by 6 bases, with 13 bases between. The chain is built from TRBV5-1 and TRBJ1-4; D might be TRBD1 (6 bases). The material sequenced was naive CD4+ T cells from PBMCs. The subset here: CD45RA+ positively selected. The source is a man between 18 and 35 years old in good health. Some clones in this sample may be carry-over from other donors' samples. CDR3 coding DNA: TGCGCCAGCAGCCGGGGGACACAGTATGAAAAACTGTTTTTT. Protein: CASSRGTQYEKLFF. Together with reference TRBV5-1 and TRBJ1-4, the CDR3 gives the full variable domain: KAGVTQTPRYLIKTRGQQVTLSCSPISGHRSVSWYQQTPGQGLQFLFEYFSETQRNKGNFPGRFSGRQFSNSRSEMNVSTLELGDSALYLCASSRGTQYEKLFFGSGTQLSVL.